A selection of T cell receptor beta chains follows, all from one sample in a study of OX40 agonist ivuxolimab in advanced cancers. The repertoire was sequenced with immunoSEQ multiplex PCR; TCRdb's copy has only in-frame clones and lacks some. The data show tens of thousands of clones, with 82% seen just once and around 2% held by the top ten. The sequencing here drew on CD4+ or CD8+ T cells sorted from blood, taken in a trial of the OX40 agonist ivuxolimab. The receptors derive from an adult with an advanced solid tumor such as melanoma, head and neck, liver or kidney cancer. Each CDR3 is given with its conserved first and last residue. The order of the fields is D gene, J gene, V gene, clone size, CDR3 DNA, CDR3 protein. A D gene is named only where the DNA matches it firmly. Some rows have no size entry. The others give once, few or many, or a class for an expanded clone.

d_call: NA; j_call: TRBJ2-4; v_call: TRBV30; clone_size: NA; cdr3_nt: TGTGCCTGGAGTTGGGGGCTAGCCAAAAACATTCAGTACTTC; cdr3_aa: CAWSWGLAKNIQYF
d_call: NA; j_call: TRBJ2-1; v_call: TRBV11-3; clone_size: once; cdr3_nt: TGTGCCAGCAGCGCATATGTGGGGAGTGAGCAGTTCTTC; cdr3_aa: CASSAYVGSEQFF
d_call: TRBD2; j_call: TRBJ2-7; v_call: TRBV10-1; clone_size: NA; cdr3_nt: TGCGCCAGCCCCCTAGCGGGCGGGCCAGTATACGAGCAGTACTTC; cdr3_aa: CASPLAGGPVYEQYF
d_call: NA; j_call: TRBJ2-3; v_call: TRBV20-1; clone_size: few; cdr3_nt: TGCAGCCTTAAGGTGGCAGATACGCAGTATTTT; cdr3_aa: CSLKVADTQYF
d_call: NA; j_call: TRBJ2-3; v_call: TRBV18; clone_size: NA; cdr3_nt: TGTGCCAGCTCGACAGGCCCAGATACGCAGTATTTT; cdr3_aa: CASSTGPDTQYF
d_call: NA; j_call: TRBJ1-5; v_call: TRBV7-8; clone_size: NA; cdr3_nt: TGTGCCAGCAGCTTATCCCAAAATCAGCCCCAGCATTTT; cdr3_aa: CASSLSQNQPQHF
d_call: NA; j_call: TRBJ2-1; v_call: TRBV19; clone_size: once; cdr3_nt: TGTGCCAGTAGTATAGGGGGGGCCATCTACAATGAGCAGTTCTTC; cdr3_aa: CASSIGGAIYNEQFF
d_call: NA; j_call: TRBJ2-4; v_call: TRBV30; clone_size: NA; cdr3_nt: TGTGCCTGGGGTTTGTTGGAAAACATTCAGTACTTC; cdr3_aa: CAWGLLENIQYF
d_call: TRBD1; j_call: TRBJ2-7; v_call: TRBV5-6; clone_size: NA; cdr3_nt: TGTGCCAGCAGCGGGGGGACAGGGGTGCTAGACGAGCAGTACTTC; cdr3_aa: CASSGGTGVLDEQYF
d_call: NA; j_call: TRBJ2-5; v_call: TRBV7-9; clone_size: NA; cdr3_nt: TGTGCCAGCAGCTTAGGGCTAGCGCTCCAAGAGACCCAGTACTTC; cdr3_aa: CASSLGLALQETQYF
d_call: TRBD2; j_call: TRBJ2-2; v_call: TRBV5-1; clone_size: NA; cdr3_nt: TGCGCCAGCAGCTTGGAACGAAACTCGGGACTATACCGCGGGGAGCTGTTTTTT; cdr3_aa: CASSLERNSGLYRGELFF
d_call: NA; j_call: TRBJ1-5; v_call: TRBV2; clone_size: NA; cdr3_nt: TGTGCCAGCAGGCGGTACAGGGACGCCAATCAGCCCCAGCATTTT; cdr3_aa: CASRRYRDANQPQHF
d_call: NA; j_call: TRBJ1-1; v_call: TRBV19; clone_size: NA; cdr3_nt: TGTGCCACCCGAAACCCCAGACGAGGGACTGAAGCTTTCTTT; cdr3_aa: CATRNPRRGTEAFF
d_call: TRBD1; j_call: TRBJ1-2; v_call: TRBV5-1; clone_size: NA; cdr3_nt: TGCGCCAGCAGCCTCCGACAGGGAGGTTACTATGGCTACACCTTC; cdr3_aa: CASSLRQGGYYGYTF
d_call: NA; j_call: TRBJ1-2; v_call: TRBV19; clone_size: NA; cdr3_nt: TGTGCCAGTAGCATACGAATTACCGGGGCCAACAACTATGGCTACACCTTC; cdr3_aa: CASSIRITGANNYGYTF
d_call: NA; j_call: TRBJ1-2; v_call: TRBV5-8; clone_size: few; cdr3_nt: TGTGCCAGCAGCACGGGACTGGATGGCTACACCTTC; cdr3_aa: CASSTGLDGYTF
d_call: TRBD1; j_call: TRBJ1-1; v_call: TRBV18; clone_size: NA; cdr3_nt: TGTGCCAGCTCACGGACAGGGGACCCATCCCAACAAAAAGCTTTCTTT; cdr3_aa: CASSRTGDPSQQKAFF
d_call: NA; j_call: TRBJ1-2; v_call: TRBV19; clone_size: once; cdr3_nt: TGTGCCAGTAGTAGTCTCCGGGACCGTCAGTTCGCGAACACCTTC; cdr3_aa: CASSSLRDRQFANTF
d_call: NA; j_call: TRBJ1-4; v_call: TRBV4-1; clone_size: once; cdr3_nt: TGCGCCAGCAGCCAAGTATTTCCTGCAACTAATGAAAAACTGTTTTTT; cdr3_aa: CASSQVFPATNEKLFF
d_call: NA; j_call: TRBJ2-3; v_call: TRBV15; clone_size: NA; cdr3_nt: TGTGCCACCAGCAGAGAAACAGCCGGAGGTACGCAGTATTTT; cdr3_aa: CATSRETAGGTQYF